This T cell receptor beta chain originates from a study of blood T cell repertoires in COVID-19. At the level of the study: There were acute and convalescent COVID-19 samples, and they came from the United States, Italy and Spain.

Participant age was about 18 to 100 years, and participants resided in around 24 US areas. The CDR3 sequence is 17 residues long. V lost 4 bases to trimming and J lost 1 base, with 17 bases between them. Germline assignment: CDR1 SGHVS and CDR2 FQNEAQ. How the authors handled the data: Amplified reference gene primers provided the basis for estimating nucleated cell counts. The protocol was immunoSEQ multiplex PCR, while the TCRdb copy is restricted to in-frame clones and leaves out a portion. Clone size and the V and J calls come from that table; the DNA yielded D and trimming. The profile shows fewer than 200,000 clones, over 70% of them singletons.

Sequences were obtained from PBMCs or T cells enriched from blood (not recorded which). The gene calls are TRBV7-8 and TRBJ1-5; possibly TRBD1 for D (6 bases). This TCR was recovered from a woman between 45 and 65 years old in a cohort exposed to, infected with or recovered from COVID-19 (not recorded which). Written as DNA, the CDR3 is TGTGCCAGCAGCTCGGAGGGGGGGCAAGGGAGCAATCAGCCCCAGCATTTT. Its protein product is CASSSEGGQGSNQPQHF.